This T cell receptor beta chain was identified during a study of cytomegalovirus exposure and HLA in healthy donors (dated by TCRdb to about 2017). Broadly, across the study: An earlier analysis of under 600 of the donors reported about 250 Gb of sequence data and some 120 million unique TCR beta sequences from approximately 180 million T cells. An early release covering some 640 HLA-typed donors comprised roughly 300 gigabases of sequencing data and roughly 86 million unique TCR sequences. The genetic ancestry cluster associated with self-reported Caucasian donors included over 65% of the roughly 380 genotyped donors. The study aimed to test whether cataloging public T cell receptors could reveal signatures of past pathogen exposure. The study used immunosequencing to profile the T cell repertoires of more than 650 subjects and linked those repertoires to cytomegalovirus serostatus. A separate validation cohort of 100 to 150 different subjects was used in addition to the roughly 640-subject first cohort. The study combined high-throughput TCR immunosequencing, statistical association of individual TCRs with disease status, and machine learning to predict cytomegalovirus infection status. A later analysis re-analyzed previously published TCR beta repertoires from roughly 690 donors and added high-resolution HLA genotyping to study TCR occurrence patterns. In the later analysis, no new phenotypic data were used to find candidate immune exposures; instead, reliance was placed on TCR beta sequences and their occurrence across donors. An earlier analysis of nearly 600 of the donors applied high-throughput TCR beta sequencing to assess whether each TCR beta V gene segment acted as functional or pseudogenic. Donor age, sex, ethnicity and CMV serostatus were compiled alongside the repertoire data. A later genetic analysis used genome-wide SNP genotypes for about 65% of the roughly 670 donors, treating that subset as a discovery cohort. All discovery cohort repertoires had been generated on a single sequencing platform. Class I and class II HLA loci were covered by the typing at four-digit resolution. Typing coverage varied by locus: 629-630 donors for A, B, C, DRB1 and DQB1; under 550 for DQA1; more than 600 for DPA1; around 490 for DPB1. Because of strong linkage in the cohort, five DR-DQ haplotypes were treated as single units for association and clustering. Among about 410 genotyped donors of the cohort, an average of approximately 240,000 unique TCR beta nucleotide sequences was sequenced per donor, of which roughly 18% were non-productive. The paper's findings and limits, for the study overall: According to a later genetic analysis, donors in an Asian-associated ancestry cluster had fewer N-insertions in productive TCRs than the roughly 700-donor mean. Linkage disequilibrium might explain the correlated functional status among segregating V segments, but an unknown experimental factor could not be excluded. While some public TCRs were present in many individuals, most TCR sequences turned up only very rarely across donors. In an earlier analysis of fewer than 700 of the donors, most TCR beta V segments appeared in productive rearrangements about 87% or about 30% of the time, broadly matching IMGT annotations. Assigning TCR associations to individual alleles was difficult when HLA alleles, especially DR and DQ, strongly co-occurred. A further reported finding was that TCR beta sequences accurately predicted the HLA-A and HLA-B alleles for most subjects in the first cohort. Because counts were too low, roughly 16 rarely observed V segments, including chromosome 9 orphons, were left out of the earlier analysis of some 600 of the donors. A group of highly shared sequence variants was considered likely to be a technical artifact of the sequencing pipeline. V-gene and J-gene trimming of TCR beta chains was associated with a missense DCLRE1C variant in a later genetic analysis, and the association was replicated in an independent cohort. The study gave a list of some 150 TCR beta chains associated with cytomegalovirus. The authors suggested that the approach could potentially be generalized to other disease states and immunological phenotypes. At a false discovery rate of 0.05, a later analysis linked under 20,000 TCR beta sequences to specific HLA alleles. Most CMV-associated TCR beta chains appeared to be HLA-restricted in a later analysis, and the HLA associations seemed to be driven largely by CMV exposure. In a later analysis, several top co-occurrence clusters were reported to appear linked to parvovirus B19, influenza, CMV and Epstein-Barr virus. In vitro tests confirmed that a few of the cytomegalovirus-associated TCR beta chains recognize cytomegalovirus antigens. Some IMGT-functional V segments, including TRBV6-2 and TRBV6-3, could not be told apart with the 87-base-pair reads, so those segments were excluded. According to a later analysis, TCR association rates differed among HLA loci, with DRB1 alleles showing the most associated TCRs and HLA-C alleles showing the fewest. Because HLA typing was unavailable for some donors at each locus, only the typed subset was used in association tests. For the cohort, immune exposure information was limited to CMV serostatus. This cohort had only TCR beta chains sequenced, and the lack of alpha or paired-chain data limited which features could be detected. Sequencing depth was assumed to be roughly uniform across donors in the presence/absence analyses, though that assumption may not hold. In both the original and validation cohorts, the classifier was reported to diagnose cytomegalovirus status with high specificity and sensitivity. In a later analysis, HLA-associated TCR beta chains showed more clonal expansion and lower generation probabilities than non-associated chains that were equally common.

For CDR1 and CDR2, the germline V gene lists MNHEY and SVGAGI. The cysteine opens and the phenylalanine closes a CDR3 of 16 amino acids. Only the CDR3 DNA stays, 48 bases, in frame from base 1. Relative to germline, V is 0 bases shorter and J is 4 bases shorter, with 15 bases between their ends. To prepare the library, the immunoSEQ multiplex PCR assay was applied. The multiplex PCR relied on a mix of 60 forward primers for TCR Vbeta segments and 13 reverse primers for TCR Jbeta segments. Amplification of the CDR3 region of rearranged TCR beta genes was performed with a multiplex PCR assay on genomic DNA. The amplified TCR beta libraries were sequenced on the Illumina HiSeq System as 87-base-pair reads. In the authors' own workflow: A later analysis tallied 75 million to 85 million unique TCR beta chains across the 666 repertoires, and about 12 million of those chains were shared by two or more donors. To remove PCR and sequencing errors, raw reads were error-corrected and collapsed into unique sequences using a nearest-neighbor algorithm that merged closely related sequences. CDR3 sequences were aligned to IMGT reference sequences to assign V, D and J gene segments. For a sequence to be retained, at least a six-nucleotide match to both a V gene segment and a J gene segment was required. Rearrangements were called productive when the CDR3 lacked stop codons and stayed in frame with V and J; all others were non-productive. Following IMGT convention, CDR3 was defined as the stretch from the second conserved V-encoded cysteine to the conserved J-encoded phenylalanine. The earlier analysis of about 590 of the donors excluded sequences that lacked an unambiguous match to a single V gene segment. In an earlier analysis of about 590 of the donors, a V segment was called functional when productive rearrangements were above 56.7%, and segregating when the standard deviation between donors exceeded 5%. A statistical classification framework was developed to diagnose cytomegalovirus status using the catalog of TCR beta chain sequences. V and J gene assignment, in a later analysis, came from comparing TCR nucleotide sequences with IMGT/GENE-DB human TR gene sequences. Using the TCRdist pipeline, a later analysis assigned CDR3 sequences along with most-parsimonious VDJ recombination scenarios. In a later analysis, every TCR beta chain was defined by the combination of its CDR3 amino acid sequence and its V-gene family, and reads without a unique V-gene family were dropped. As a way to deal with suspected cross-contamination and a sequencing artifact, a later analysis dropped approximately 590 nucleotide sequences that were highly shared and had low generation probability. For each public chain, a later analysis derived a clonal expansion index from normalized ranks of inferred template counts within each repertoire. In a later analysis, generation probabilities were computed with a VDJ recombination model fitted to out-of-frame rearrangements, and the resulting probabilities were checked against IGoR. A later analysis scored TCR-TCR, TCR-HLA and TCR-CMV co-occurrence with hypergeometric tests, applying a repertoire-size bias correction to TCR pairs. In a later analysis, false discovery rates were estimated by permuting HLA or CMV assignments 20 times. In a later analysis, co-occurring TCRs were grouped using DBSCAN, with TCRdist sequence similarity added in when clustering inside HLA-allele-positive subsets. For co-occurrence clustering, repertoires with fewer than 30,000 or more than 120,000 public chains were excluded, along with 5 or 6 repertoires with anomalous nucleotide sharing. TCRdb's version of the immuneACCESS table is confined to in-frame rearrangements and falls short of the full clone set. An unresolved V gene accounts for under half of the shortfall where checked; the remainder is of unknown origin. That table is the source of V, J and clone size, and D and trimming were worked out from the DNA. The sample's clone listing holds tens of thousands of clones. The top ten clonotypes cover 5% of the sample.

In total, about 650 healthy bone marrow donors made up the cohort. All cohort members were sampled while nominally healthy, although unrecorded immune exposures were likely present. The donor was CMV seropositive and belonged to the group of about 290 seropositive cohort members. A peripheral blood sample was provided by each donor, and peripheral blood mononuclear cells were used for TCR beta sequencing. Genomic DNA extraction from the blood cell samples was performed with the Qiagen DNeasy Blood Extraction Kit. Notes on this clone: Its antigen is currently not known.

Material: PBMCs. The receptor was derived from a woman aged 35 to 49 in good health and CMV-seropositive. This chain is built from TRBV6-5 and TRBJ1-2; the D gene is possibly TRBD1, with 5 bases matching. The DNA sequence is given as TGTGCCAGCAGTTACTCGCCAGGGCACCCAAGCTATGGCTACACCTTC. This is translated as CASSYSPGHPSYGYTF.